The T cell receptor (beta chain) described here comes from a study of blood T cell repertoires in COVID-19. Study-wide context: Sites across the United States, Italy and Spain contributed samples from acute and convalescent COVID-19. PBMCs, B-cell-depleted T cells, or T cells were the source of the cDNA or gDNA that made up the material.

In the authors' methods: From reference gene primer amplification, estimates of nucleated cell counts were derived. Only in-frame clones appear in the TCRdb table, and some are missing; sequencing was by immunoSEQ multiplex PCR. That table is the source of V, J and clone size, and D and trimming were worked out from the DNA. The data contain roughly 150,000 clones, around 91% of them singletons. The trim removed 3 bases at V and 2 bases at J, leaving 2 bases unmatched. The CDR3 has 15 residues. Germline V CDR1 and CDR2: ENHRY, SYGVKD. The chain recombines TRBV10-3 with TRBJ1-1; 11 bases are shared with TRBD1. This sequence was found in a woman aged 40 to 49 with acute or convalescent COVID-19. Sequenced input: peripheral blood. CDR3 residues: CAISEGTGGNTEAFF. DNA of the CDR3: TGTGCCATCAGTGAAGGGACAGGGGGAAACACTGAAGCTTTCTTT.